One and the same sample provided the 3 T cell receptor beta chains below, sequenced in a study of blood T cell repertoires in COVID-19. Clones were read by immunoSEQ multiplex PCR, and TCRdb kept only the in-frame ones, dropping some. The table lists about 150,000 clones, 75% to 80% of them singletons. The sequencing input was peripheral blood. These receptor sequences come from an elderly man with acute or convalescent COVID-19.

In its sample, this clone was seen once. The V and J genes are TRBV5-5 and TRBJ1-5, with 7 bases lining up with TRBD1. V shed 0 bases and J 6 bases; nucleotides not matched to a gene: 6. CDR1 is SGHKS, CDR2 YYEKEE, per germline (reference sequence). The CDR3 sequence is 15 residues long. CDR3 amino acids: CASSLEQGISQPQHF. DNA for the CDR3: TGTGCCAGCAGCTTGGAACAGGGGATAAGTCAGCCCCAGCATTTT.

This chain connects TRBV7-2 to TRBJ2-1, with 14 bases that match TRBD2. V lost 5 bases and J lost 9; bases outside the gene matches: 6. The germline gives CDR1 SGHTA, CDR2 FQGNSA. The CDR3 consists of 15 residues. In nucleotides, the CDR3 is TGTGCCAGCAGCCAGGGACTAGCGGGGGTAAGTGAGCAGTTCTTC. It encodes CASSQGLAGVSEQFF. The full variable domain, completed using reference TRBV7-2 and TRBJ2-1, is GAGVSQSPSNKVTEKGKDVELRCDPISGHTALYWYRQSLGQGLEFLIYFQGNSAPDKSGLPSDRFSAERTGGSVSTLTIQRTQQEDSAVYLCASSQGLAGVSEQFFGPGTRLTVL.

The rearrangement joins TRBV9 to TRBJ2-7; D is uncertain. CDR1 SGDLS and CDR2 YYNGEE come from the germline V gene. There are 14 residues in the CDR3. V was clipped by 2 bases and J by 4 bases, with 13 bases between them. DNA for the CDR3: TGTGCCAGCAGCGTTGGCTTTTCGTTTTACGAGCAGTACTTC. Amino acids: CASSVGFSFYEQYF.